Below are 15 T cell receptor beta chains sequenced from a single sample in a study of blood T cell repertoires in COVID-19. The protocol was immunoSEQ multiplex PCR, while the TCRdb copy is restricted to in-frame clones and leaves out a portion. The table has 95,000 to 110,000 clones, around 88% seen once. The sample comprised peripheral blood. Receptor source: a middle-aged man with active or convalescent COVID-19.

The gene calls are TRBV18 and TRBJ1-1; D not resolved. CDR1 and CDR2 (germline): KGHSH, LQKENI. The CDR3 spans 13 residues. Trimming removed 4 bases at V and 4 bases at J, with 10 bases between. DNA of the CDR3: TGTGCCAGCTCACAAAACGGAGCCACTGAAGCTTTCTTT. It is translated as CASSQNGATEAFF.

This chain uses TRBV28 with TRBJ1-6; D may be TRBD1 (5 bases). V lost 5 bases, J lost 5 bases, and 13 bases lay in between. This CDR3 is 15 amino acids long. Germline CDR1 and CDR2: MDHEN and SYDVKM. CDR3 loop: CASSVTATDNSPLHF. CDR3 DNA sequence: TGTGCCAGCAGTGTGACAGCAACCGATAATTCACCCCTCCACTTT. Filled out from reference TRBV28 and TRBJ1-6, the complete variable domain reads DVKVTQSSRYLVKRTGEKVFLECVQDMDHENMFWYRQDPGLGLRLIYFSYDVKMKEKGDIPEGYSVSREKKERFSLILESASTNQTSMYLCASSVTATDNSPLHFGNGTRLTVT.

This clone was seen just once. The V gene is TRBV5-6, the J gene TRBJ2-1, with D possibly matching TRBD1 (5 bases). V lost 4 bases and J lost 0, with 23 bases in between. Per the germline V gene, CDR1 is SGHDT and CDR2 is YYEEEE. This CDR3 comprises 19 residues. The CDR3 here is CASSPDNVLSPSSYNEQFF. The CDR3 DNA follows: TGTGCCAGCAGCCCGGACAATGTTTTAAGCCCGAGCTCCTACAATGAGCAGTTCTTC.

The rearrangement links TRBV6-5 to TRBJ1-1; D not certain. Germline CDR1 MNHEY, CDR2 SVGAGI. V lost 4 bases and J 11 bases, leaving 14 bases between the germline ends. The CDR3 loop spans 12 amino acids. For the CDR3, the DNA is TGTGCCAGCAGTTCCAGGCAGCTTGGGGCTTTCTTT. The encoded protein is CASSSRQLGAFF.

The chain's CDR3 is CASSQPGQGFTEAFF. CDR3 bases: TGCGCCAGCAGCCAGCCGGGACAGGGATTCACTGAAGCTTTCTTT. The chain couples TRBV4-3 to TRBJ1-1; 9 nucleotides line up with TRBD1. The CDR3 loop spans 15 amino acids. V lost 3 bases and J lost 4; bases outside the gene matches: 6. In germline, CDR1 is LGHNA, CDR2 YSLEER.

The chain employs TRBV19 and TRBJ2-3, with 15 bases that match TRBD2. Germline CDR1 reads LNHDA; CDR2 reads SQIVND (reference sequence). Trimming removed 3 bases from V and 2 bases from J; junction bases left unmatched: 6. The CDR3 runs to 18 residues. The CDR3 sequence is CASSIRGLAGGSTDTQYF. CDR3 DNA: TGTGCCAGTAGTATCCGGGGACTAGCGGGGGGTTCCACAGATACGCAGTATTTT.

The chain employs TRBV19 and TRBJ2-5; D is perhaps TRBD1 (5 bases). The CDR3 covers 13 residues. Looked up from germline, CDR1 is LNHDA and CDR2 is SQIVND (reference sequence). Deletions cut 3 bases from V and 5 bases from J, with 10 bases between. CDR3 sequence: CASSIKGLETQYF. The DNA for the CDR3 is TGTGCCAGTAGTATTAAGGGGCTGGAGACCCAGTACTTC.

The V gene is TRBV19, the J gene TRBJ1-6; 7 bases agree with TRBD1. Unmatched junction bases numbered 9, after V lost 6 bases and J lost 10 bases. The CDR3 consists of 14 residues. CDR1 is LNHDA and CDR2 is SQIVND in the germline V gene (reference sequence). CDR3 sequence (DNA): TGTGCCAGTAGCAATACAGGGGTGGGATCACCCCTCCACTTT. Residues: CASSNTGVGSPLHF.

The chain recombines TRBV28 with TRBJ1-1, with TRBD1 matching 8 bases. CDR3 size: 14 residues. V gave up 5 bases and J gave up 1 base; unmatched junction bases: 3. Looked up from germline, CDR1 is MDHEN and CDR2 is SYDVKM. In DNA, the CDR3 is TGTGCCAGCAGTATCGGACAGGGGAACACTGAAGCTTTCTTT. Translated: CASSIGQGNTEAFF.

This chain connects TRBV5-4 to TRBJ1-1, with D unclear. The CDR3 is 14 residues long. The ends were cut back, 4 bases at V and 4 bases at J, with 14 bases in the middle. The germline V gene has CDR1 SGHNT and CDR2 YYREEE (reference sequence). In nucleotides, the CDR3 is TGTGCCAGCAGCCCGGCTTCGAGGAGCACTGAAGCTTTCTTT. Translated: CASSPASRSTEAFF.

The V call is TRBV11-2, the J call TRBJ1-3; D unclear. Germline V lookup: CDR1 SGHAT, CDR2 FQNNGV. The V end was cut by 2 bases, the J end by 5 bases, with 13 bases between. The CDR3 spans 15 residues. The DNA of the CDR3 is TGTGCCAGCAGCTTATATTGGGAGGGAAGAAACACCATATATTTT. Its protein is CASSLYWEGRNTIYF.

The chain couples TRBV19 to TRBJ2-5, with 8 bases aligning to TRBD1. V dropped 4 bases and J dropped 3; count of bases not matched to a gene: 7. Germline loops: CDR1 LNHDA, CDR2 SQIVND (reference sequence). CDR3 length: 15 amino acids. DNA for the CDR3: TGTGCCAGTAGTAACGGACAGGGTGTTAAAGAGACCCAGTACTTC. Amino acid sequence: CASSNGQGVKETQYF.

CDR3 sequence: CASAKGLSTDTQYF. The CDR3 DNA reads TGTGCCAGCGCGAAGGGACTATCGACAGATACGCAGTATTTT. The gene calls are TRBV14 and TRBJ2-3; 7 nucleotides match TRBD2. V shed 8 bases, J shed 3 bases, and the junction held 8 bases outside the gene matches. The CDR3 is made up of 14 amino acids. Germline V CDR1 and CDR2: SGHDN, FVKESK.

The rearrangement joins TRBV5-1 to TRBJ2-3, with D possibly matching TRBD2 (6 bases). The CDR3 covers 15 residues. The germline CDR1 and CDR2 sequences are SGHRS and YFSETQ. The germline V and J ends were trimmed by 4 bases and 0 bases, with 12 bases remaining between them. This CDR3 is CASSRDGTSTDTQYF. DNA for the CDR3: TGCGCCAGCAGCCGGGACGGGACTAGCACAGATACGCAGTATTTT.

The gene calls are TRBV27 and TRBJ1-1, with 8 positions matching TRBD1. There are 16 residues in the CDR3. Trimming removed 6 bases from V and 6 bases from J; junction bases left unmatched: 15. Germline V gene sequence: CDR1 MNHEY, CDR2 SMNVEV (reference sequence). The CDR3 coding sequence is TGTGCCAGCAGCACGACAGGACAGGGCGTAGTGGCTGAAGCTTTCTTT. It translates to CASSTTGQGVVAEAFF.